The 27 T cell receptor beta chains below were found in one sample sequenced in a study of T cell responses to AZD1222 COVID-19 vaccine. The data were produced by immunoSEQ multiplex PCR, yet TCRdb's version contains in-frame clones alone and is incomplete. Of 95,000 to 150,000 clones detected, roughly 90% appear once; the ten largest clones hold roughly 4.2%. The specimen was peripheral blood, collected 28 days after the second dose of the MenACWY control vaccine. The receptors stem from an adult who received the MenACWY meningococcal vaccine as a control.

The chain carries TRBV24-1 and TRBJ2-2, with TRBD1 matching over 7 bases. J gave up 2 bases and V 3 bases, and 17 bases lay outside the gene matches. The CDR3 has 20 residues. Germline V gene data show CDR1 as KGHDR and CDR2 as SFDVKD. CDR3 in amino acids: CATSDIRDSVGLGNTGELFF. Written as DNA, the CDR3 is TGTGCCACCAGTGATATTCGGGACAGCGTAGGTTTGGGAAACACCGGGGAGCTGTTTTTT.

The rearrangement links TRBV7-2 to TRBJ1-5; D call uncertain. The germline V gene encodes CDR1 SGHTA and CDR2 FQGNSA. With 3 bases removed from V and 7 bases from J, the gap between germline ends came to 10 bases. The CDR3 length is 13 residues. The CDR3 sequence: CASSLSLGQPQHF. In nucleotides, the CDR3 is TGTGCCAGCAGCTTGAGCCTGGGCCAGCCCCAGCATTTT.

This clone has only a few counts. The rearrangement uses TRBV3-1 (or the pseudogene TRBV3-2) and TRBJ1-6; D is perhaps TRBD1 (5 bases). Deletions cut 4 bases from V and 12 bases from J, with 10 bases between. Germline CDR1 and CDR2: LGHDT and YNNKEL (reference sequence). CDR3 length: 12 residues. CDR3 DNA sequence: TGTGCCAGCAGCCCCCCGGGGCAACCCCTCCACTTT. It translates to CASSPPGQPLHF.

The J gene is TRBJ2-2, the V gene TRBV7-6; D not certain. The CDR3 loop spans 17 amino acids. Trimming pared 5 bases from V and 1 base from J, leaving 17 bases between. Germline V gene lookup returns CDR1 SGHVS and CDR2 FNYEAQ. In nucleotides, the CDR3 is TGTGCCAGCAGCCCGCTGGTGGGTAGCAGGAACACCGGGGAGCTGTTTTTT. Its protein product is CASSPLVGSRNTGELFF.

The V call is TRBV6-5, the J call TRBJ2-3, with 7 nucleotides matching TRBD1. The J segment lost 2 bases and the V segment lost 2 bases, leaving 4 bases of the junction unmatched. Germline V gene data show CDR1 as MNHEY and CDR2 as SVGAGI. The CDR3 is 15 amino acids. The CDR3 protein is CASSYGGQITDTQYF. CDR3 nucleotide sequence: TGTGCCAGCAGTTACGGGGGACAGATCACAGATACGCAGTATTTT.

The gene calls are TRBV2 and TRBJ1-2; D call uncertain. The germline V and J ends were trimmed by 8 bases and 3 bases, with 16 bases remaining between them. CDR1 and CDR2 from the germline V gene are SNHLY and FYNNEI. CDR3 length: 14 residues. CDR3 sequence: CASAEAGRDYGYTF. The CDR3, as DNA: TGTGCCAGCGCGGAGGCAGGTCGGGACTATGGCTACACCTTC.

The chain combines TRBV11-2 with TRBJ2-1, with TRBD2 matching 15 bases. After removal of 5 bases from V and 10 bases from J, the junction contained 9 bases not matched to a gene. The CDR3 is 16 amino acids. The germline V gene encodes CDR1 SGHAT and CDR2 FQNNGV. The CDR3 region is CASSLRTSGGVREQFF. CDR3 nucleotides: TGTGCCAGCAGCCTGCGGACTAGCGGGGGGGTCAGGGAGCAGTTCTTC.

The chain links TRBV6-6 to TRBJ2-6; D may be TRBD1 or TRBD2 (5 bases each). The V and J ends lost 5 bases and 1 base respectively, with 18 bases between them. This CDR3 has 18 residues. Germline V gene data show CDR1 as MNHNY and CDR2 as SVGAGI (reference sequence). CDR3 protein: CASSLTGTGLSGANVLTF. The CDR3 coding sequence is TGTGCCAGCAGTCTGACCGGGACCGGATTATCTGGGGCCAACGTCCTGACTTTC.

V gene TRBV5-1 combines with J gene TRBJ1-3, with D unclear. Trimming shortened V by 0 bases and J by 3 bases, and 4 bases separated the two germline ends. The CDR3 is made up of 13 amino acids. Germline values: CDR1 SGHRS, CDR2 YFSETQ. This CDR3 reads CASSLDSGNTIYF. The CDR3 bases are TGCGCCAGCAGCTTGGACAGTGGAAACACCATATATTTT. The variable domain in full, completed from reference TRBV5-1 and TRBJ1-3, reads KAGVTQTPRYLIKTRGQQVTLSCSPISGHRSVSWYQQTPGQGLQFLFEYFSETQRNKGNFPGRFSGRQFSNSRSEMNVSTLELGDSALYLCASSLDSGNTIYFGEGSWLTVV.

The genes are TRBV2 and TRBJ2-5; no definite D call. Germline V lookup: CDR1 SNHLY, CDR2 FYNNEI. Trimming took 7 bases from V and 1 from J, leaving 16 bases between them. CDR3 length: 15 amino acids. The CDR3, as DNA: TGTGCCAGCACACAAGAGGAGTGGCGCCAAGAGACCCAGTACTTC. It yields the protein CASTQEEWRQETQYF.

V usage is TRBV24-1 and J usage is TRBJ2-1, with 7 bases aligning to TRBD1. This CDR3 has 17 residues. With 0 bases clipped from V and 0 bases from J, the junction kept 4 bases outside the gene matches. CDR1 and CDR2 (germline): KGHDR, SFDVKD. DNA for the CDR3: TGTGCCACCAGTGATTTGGAACAGGGGAGCTCCTACAATGAGCAGTTCTTC. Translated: CATSDLEQGSSYNEQFF.

The CDR3: CASKRAGNTEAFF. The DNA for the CDR3 is TGCGCCAGCAAGCGGGCGGGGAACACTGAAGCTTTCTTT. V usage is TRBV10-1 and J usage is TRBJ1-1; D unclear. Trimming left V 7 bases short and J 1 base short, with 10 bases between. The germline CDR1 and CDR2 sequences are WNHNN and SYGVQD (reference sequence). The CDR3 covers 13 residues.

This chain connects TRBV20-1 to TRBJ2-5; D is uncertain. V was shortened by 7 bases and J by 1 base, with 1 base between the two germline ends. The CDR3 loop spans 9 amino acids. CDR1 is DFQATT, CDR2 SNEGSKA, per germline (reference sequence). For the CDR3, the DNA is TGCAGTGTCCAAGAGACCCAGTACTTC. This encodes CSVQETQYF.

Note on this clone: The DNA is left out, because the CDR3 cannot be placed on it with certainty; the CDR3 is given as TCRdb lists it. The CDR3 loop reads CASSLGTGGFLETQYF. The rearrangement uses TRBV5-6 and TRBJ2-5; the D segment call TRBD1 is taken from the table without a DNA check. The CDR3 spans 16 residues, counting both ends. Looked up from germline, CDR1 is SGHDT and CDR2 is YYEEEE.

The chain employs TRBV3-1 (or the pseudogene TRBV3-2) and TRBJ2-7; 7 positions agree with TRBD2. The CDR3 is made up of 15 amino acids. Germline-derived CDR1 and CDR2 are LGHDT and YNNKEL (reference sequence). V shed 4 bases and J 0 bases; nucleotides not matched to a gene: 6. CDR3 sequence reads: CASSPRTSSSYEQYV. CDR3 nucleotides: TGTGCCAGCAGCCCGCGGACTAGTAGCTCCTACGAGCAGTACGTC.

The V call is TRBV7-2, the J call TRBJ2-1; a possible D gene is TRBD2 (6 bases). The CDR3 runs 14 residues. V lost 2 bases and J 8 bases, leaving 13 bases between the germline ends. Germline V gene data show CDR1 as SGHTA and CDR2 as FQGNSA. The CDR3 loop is CASSLLRLADEQFF. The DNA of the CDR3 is TGTGCCAGCAGCTTACTCCGGTTAGCGGATGAGCAGTTCTTC.

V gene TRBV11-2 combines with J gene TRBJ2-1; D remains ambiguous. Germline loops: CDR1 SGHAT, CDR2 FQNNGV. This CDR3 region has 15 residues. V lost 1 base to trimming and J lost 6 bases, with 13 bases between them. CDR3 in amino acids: CASSLARAAFNEQFF. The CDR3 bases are TGTGCCAGCAGCTTAGCTCGGGCGGCTTTCAATGAGCAGTTCTTC.

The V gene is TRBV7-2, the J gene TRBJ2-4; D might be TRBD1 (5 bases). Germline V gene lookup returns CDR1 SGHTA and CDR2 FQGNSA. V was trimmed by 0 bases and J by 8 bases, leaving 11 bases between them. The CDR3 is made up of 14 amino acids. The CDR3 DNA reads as TGTGCCAGCAGCTTAGCGTCCAGGGAAGACATTCAGTACTTC. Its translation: CASSLASREDIQYF.

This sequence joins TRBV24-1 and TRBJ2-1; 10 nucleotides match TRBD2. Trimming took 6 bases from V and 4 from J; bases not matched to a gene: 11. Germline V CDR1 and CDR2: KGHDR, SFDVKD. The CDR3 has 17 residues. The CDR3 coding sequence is TGTGCCACCAGTCAGTCAAGCGGGAGGGCCGAGTACAATGAGCAGTTCTTC. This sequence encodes CATSQSSGRAEYNEQFF.

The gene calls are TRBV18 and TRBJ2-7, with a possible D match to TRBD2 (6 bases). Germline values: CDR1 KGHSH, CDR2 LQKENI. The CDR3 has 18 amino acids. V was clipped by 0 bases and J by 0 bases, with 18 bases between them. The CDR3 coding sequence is TGTGCCAGCTCACCACCGGGACGGGAGATTTACTACTCCTACGAGCAGTACGTC. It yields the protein CASSPPGREIYYSYEQYV.

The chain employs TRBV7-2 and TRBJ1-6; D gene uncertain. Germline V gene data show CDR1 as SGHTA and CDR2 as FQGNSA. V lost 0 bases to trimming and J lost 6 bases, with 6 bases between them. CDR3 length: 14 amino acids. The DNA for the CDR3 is TGTGCCAGCAGCTTAGCAGGGATTAATTCACCCCTCCACTTT. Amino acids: CASSLAGINSPLHF.

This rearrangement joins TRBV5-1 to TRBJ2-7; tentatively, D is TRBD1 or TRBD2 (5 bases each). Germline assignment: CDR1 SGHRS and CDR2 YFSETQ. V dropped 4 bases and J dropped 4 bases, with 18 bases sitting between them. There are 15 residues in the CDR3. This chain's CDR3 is CASSGRGVDRYEQYF. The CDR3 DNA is TGCGCCAGCAGCGGGAGAGGGGTGGACCGTTACGAGCAGTACTTC.

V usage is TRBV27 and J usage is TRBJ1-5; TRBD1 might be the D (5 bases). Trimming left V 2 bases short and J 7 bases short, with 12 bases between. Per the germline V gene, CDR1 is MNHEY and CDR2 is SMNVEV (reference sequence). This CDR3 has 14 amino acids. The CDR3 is CASSLTGRDQPQHF. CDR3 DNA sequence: TGTGCCAGCAGTTTAACAGGAAGGGACCAGCCCCAGCATTTT.

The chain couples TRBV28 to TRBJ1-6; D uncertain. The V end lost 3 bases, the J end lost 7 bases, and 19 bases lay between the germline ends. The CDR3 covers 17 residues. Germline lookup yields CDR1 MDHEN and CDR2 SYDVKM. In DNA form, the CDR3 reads TGTGCCAGCAGTTTTCGGACGGTTCTTAATGGGAATTCACCCCTCCACTTT. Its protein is CASSFRTVLNGNSPLHF.

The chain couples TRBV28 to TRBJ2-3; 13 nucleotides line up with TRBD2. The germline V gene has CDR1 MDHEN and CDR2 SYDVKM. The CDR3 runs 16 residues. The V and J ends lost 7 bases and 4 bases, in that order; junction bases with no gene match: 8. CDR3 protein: CASKLAGGPSADTQYF. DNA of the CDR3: TGTGCCAGCAAACTAGCGGGAGGGCCCTCAGCAGATACGCAGTATTTT. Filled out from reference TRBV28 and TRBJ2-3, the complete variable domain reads DVKVTQSSRYLVKRTGEKVFLECVQDMDHENMFWYRQDPGLGLRLIYFSYDVKMKEKGDIPEGYSVSREKKERFSLILESASTNQTSMYLCASKLAGGPSADTQYFGPGTRLTVL.

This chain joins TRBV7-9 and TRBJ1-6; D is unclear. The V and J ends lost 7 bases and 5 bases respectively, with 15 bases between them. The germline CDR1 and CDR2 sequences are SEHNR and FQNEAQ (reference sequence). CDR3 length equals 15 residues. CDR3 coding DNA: TGTGCCAGCAACTACGCAGGCCTGAATAATTCACCCCTCCACTTT. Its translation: CASNYAGLNNSPLHF.

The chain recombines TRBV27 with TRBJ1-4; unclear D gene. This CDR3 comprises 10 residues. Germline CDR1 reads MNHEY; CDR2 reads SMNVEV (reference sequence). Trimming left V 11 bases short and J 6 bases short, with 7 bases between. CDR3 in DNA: TGTGCCCGGTTGGATGAAAAACTGTTTTTT. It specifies CARLDEKLFF.